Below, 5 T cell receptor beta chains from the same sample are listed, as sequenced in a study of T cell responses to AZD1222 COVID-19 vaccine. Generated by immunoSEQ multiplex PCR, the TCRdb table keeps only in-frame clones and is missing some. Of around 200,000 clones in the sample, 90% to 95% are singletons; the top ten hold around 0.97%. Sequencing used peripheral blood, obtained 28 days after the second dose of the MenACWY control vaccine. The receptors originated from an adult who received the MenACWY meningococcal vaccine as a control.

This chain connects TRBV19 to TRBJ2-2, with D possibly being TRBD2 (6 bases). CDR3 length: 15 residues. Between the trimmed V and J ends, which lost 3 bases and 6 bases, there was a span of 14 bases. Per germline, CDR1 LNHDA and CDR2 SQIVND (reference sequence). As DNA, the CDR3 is TGTGCCAGTAGTATGGTAGGAGGGTCGGCCGGGGAGCTGTTTTTT. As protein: CASSMVGGSAGELFF.

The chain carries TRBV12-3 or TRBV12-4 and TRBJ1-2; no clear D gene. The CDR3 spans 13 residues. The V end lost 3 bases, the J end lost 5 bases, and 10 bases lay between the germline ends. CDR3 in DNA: TGTGCCAGCAGTTTGGGTGGTCCATATGGCTACACCTTC. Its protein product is CASSLGGPYGYTF.

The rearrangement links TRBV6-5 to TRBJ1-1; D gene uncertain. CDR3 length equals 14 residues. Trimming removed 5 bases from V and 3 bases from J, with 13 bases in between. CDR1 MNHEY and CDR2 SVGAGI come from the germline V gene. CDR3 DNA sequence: TGTGCCAGCAGTACCAAGAATCGGGACACTGAAGCTTTCTTT. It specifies CASSTKNRDTEAFF.

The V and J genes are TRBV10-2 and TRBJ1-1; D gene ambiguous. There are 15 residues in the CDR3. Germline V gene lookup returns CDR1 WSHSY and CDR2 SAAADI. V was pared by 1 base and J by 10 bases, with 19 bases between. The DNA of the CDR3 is TGCGCCAGCAGTGAGTTTGGCGGCCCTTATAGTGTAGCTTTCTTT. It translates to CASSEFGGPYSVAFF.

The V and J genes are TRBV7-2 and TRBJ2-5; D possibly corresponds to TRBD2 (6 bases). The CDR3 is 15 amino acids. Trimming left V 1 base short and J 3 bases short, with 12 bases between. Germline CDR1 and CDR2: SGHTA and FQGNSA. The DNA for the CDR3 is TGTGCCAGCAGCTTAGGGGTTGGGGGGAAAGAGACCCAGTACTTC. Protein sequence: CASSLGVGGKETQYF.